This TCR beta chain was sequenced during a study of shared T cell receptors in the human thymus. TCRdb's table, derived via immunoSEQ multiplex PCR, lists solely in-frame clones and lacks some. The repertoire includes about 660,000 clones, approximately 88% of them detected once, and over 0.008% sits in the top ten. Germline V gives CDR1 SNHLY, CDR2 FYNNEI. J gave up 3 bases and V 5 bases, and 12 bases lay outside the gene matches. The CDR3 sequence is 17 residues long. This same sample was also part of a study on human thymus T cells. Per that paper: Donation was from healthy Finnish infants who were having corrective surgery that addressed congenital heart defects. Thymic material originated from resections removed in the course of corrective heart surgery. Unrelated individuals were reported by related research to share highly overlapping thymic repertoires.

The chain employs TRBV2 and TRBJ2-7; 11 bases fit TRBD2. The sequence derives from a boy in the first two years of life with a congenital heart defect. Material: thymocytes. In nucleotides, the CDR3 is TGTGCCAGCAGTCCCGGGACTAGCGGAATCAATTTCTACGAGCAGTACTTC. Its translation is CASSPGTSGINFYEQYF.